This T cell receptor (beta chain) was observed in a study of human CD8 memory T cell subsets. Findings and limits, study-wide: This study sequenced T cell receptor beta chains alone. Stem-like memory and precursor exhausted T cells were similarly highly diverse; effector memory cells were not. Repertoires of stem-like memory and precursor exhausted T cells showed minimal mutual overlap.

Libraries targeted TCR beta using 5' RACE with UMIs. Original processing methods: Each TCR beta library had about 2,700 to 18,000 functional CDR3 beta clonotypes. TCRdb derives one entry per CDR3 protein from the 5' RACE reads, leaving out DNA. These V and J calls originate from TCRdb's pipeline instead of the authors' own analysis. The sample has under 20,000 distinct CDR3 sequences. Germline lookup yields CDR1 SGDLS and CDR2 YYNGEE. This CDR3 has 12 amino acids. As to this clonotype: Its specificity is not known.

The sequence derives from a human donor in good health. J is TRBJ2-2 and V is TRBV9. Material for sequencing was CD8+ T cells from PBMCs. Here the CDR3 reads CASSANTGELFF.